This TCR beta chain was found in a study of shared clonotypes between healthy human individuals. Replicate PCRs for sorted subsets used 200 ng DNA; this equaled 30,000 to 35,000 T cell genomes. Produced via immunoSEQ multiplex PCR; TCRdb's table is partial and in-frame only. The sample records some 1.5 million clones, around 95% being singletons. Germline V gene sequence: CDR1 SEHNR, CDR2 FQNEAQ (reference sequence). This CDR3 has 14 residues. V was clipped by 5 bases and J by 3 bases, with 12 bases between them. Sample: naive CD4+ T cells sorted from blood. Indicated subset: CD45RA+ positively selected. This sequence was found in a man aged 25 to 45 in good health. This chain links TRBV7-9 with TRBJ2-3, with a weak D call TRBD1 (7 bases). CDR3 nucleotides: TGTGCCAGCAGCGAGGCAGGGGGGACAGATACGCAGTATTTT. Translation gives CASSEAGGTDTQYF.